This T cell receptor (beta chain) was captured by sequencing in a study of OX40 agonist ivuxolimab in advanced cancers. Study context: Treatment of patients was with ivuxolimab, an agonistic anti-OX40 (CD134) antibody. Of mixed ages from about 23 to 90 and averaging around 60 years, the group was almost 85% male. Study-level findings and limits: Dose levels from 0.1 to 3.0 mg/kg saw CD4+ and CD8+ blood T cells expand clonally by week 6. On average, a greater number of expanded clones characterised CD8+ T cells relative to CD4+.

This CDR3 spans 14 amino acids. V shed 0 bases, J shed 9 bases, and the junction held 6 bases outside the gene matches. Germline CDR1 and CDR2: SGDLS and YYNGEE. Sequencing was performed with immunoSEQ multiplex PCR; in TCRdb, only in-frame clones are kept and a portion is missing. The data contain about 78,000 clones, roughly 84% of them singletons. On this clone itself: The antigen remains unidentified.

The chain couples TRBV9 to TRBJ1-1, with 9 bases aligning to TRBD1. This clonotype was obtained from an adult with an advanced solid tumor such as melanoma, head and neck, liver or kidney cancer. The material sequenced was CD4+ or CD8+ T cells sorted from blood, taken in a trial of the OX40 agonist ivuxolimab. CDR3 coding DNA: TGTGCCAGCAGCGTAGGGATCGGGACAGGGAAAGCTTTCTTT. Amino acids: CASSVGIGTGKAFF.